Listed here are 30 T cell receptor beta chains from one sample, sequenced in a study of cytomegalovirus exposure and HLA in healthy donors. Sequencing was performed with immunoSEQ multiplex PCR; in TCRdb, only in-frame clones are kept and a portion is missing. The sample records a few hundred thousand clones, roughly 87% being singletons. The specimen sequenced was PBMCs. These receptors were collected from a man between 25 and 39 years old in good health and CMV-seronegative.

This clone was counted only a few times. Other DNA sequences of this sample code for an identical CDR3. The CDR3 DNA follows: TGTGCCAGCAGCTTAGGGGCAGGGGGCTCCTACGAGCAGTACTTC. Protein sequence: CASSLGAGGSYEQYF. This chain uses TRBV7-2 with TRBJ2-7; 7 bases align to TRBD1. The CDR3 runs to 15 residues. The V gene's germline CDR1 is SGHTA and CDR2 FQGNSA. With V trimmed by 1 base and J by 0 bases, 3 bases remained unmatched.

This clone occurred once. The chain couples TRBV6-6 to TRBJ1-4, with D perhaps matching TRBD1 (6 bases). Trimming pared 8 bases from V and 8 bases from J, leaving 18 bases between. The CDR3 is 14 residues long. Germline assignment: CDR1 MNHNY and CDR2 SVGAGI (reference sequence). DNA of the CDR3: TGTGCCAGCTCCGTAACAGGGAAGGGCGAAAAACTGTTTTTT. It yields the protein CASSVTGKGEKLFF.

The gene calls are TRBV5-1 and TRBJ2-6; 11 nucleotides match TRBD1. CDR3 length: 16 residues. With V trimmed by 3 bases and J by 2 bases, 1 base remained unmatched. Germline V gene data show CDR1 as SGHRS and CDR2 as YFSETQ. The CDR3 reads CASSWDRGAGANVLTF. The CDR3 DNA reads TGCGCCAGCAGCTGGGACAGGGGGGCTGGGGCCAACGTCCTGACTTTC.

This CDR3 reads CASSLELGVQETQYF. The CDR3 DNA sequence: TGCGCCAGCAGCTTGGAATTAGGAGTCCAAGAGACCCAGTACTTC. The rearrangement links TRBV5-1 to TRBJ2-5; D is undetermined. Germline V gene lookup returns CDR1 SGHRS and CDR2 YFSETQ. This CDR3 contains 15 residues. V lost 0 bases and J 1 base, leaving 10 bases between the germline ends.

CDR3 nucleotide sequence: TGTGCCAGCAGTCCGCCCGCAGGGGTTCCTGAAGCTTTCTTT. It codes for CASSPPAGVPEAFF. The V call is TRBV2, the J call TRBJ1-1; D may be TRBD1 (6 bases). This CDR3 has 14 amino acids. The germline gives CDR1 SNHLY, CDR2 FYNNEI. V shed 5 bases and J shed 6 bases, with 16 bases lying between them.

This clone was recorded a few times. The chain combines TRBV6-1 with TRBJ2-7; D is possibly TRBD1 (6 bases). The germline V gene encodes CDR1 MNHNS and CDR2 SASEGT. CDR3 length equals 16 residues. Trimming shortened V by 4 bases and J by 3 bases, and 19 bases separated the two germline ends. For the CDR3, the DNA is TGTGCCAGCAGTGCCATGATCAGGGGCGCAGACTACGAGCAGTACTTC. Residues: CASSAMIRGADYEQYF.

V and J are TRBV30 and TRBJ2-3, with 8 nucleotides matching TRBD1. This CDR3 contains 16 residues. Germline assignment: CDR1 GTSNPN and CDR2 SVGIG (reference sequence). The junction had 12 bases not matched to a gene; V was cut back by 1 base and J by 6 bases. In DNA, the CDR3 is TGTGCCTGGAGTGACCCAAGGACAGGGAGATCGGATACGCAGTATTTT. Amino acids: CAWSDPRTGRSDTQYF.

The chain is built from TRBV6-1 and TRBJ1-4; D might be TRBD1 (5 bases). Germline lookup yields CDR1 MNHNS and CDR2 SASEGT. V dropped 3 bases and J dropped 3 bases, with 14 bases sitting between them. The CDR3 covers 16 residues. CDR3 sequence (DNA): TGTGCCAGCAGTGATCCCCACAGGCATCCTAATGAAAAACTGTTTTTT. Protein product: CASSDPHRHPNEKLFF.

The chain employs TRBV5-1 and TRBJ2-7; 7 nucleotides agree with TRBD2. The ends lost 4 bases at V and 0 bases at J; junction bases unmatched: 4. CDR1 SGHRS and CDR2 YFSETQ come from the germline V gene. CDR3 length equals 14 residues. DNA of the CDR3: TGCGCCAGCAGCCCCGGGACTATCTCCTACGAGCAGTACTTC. This gives the protein CASSPGTISYEQYF.

This rearrangement joins TRBV4-3 to TRBJ2-7, with D tentatively TRBD1 (6 bases). Trimming cost V 4 bases and J 1 base, with 8 bases left between them. This CDR3 comprises 13 residues. Per the germline V gene, CDR1 is LGHNA and CDR2 is YSLEER. The CDR3 region is CASSLGHSYEQYF. CDR3 sequence (DNA): TGCGCCAGCAGCCTGGGACATTCCTACGAGCAGTACTTC.

This rearrangement joins TRBV7-6 to TRBJ2-5; perhaps TRBD1 as D (5 bases). The germline gives CDR1 SGHVS, CDR2 FNYEAQ. CDR3 length: 16 amino acids. V shed 5 bases and J shed 4 bases, with 20 bases lying between them. CDR3 protein: CASSPFQRPQGETQYF. The DNA for the CDR3 is TGTGCCAGCAGCCCCTTTCAAAGGCCCCAGGGAGAGACCCAGTACTTC.

This clone was seen a single time. V usage is TRBV6-4 and J usage is TRBJ2-3; 7 nucleotides match TRBD1. Germline CDR1 MRHNA, CDR2 SNTAGT. The V segment lost 0 bases and the J segment 5 bases; nucleotides outside the gene matches: 8. The CDR3 is 16 amino acids. The CDR3 coding sequence is TGTGCCAGCAGTGACTCGACAGGGAAAGGTAGAGATACGCAGTATTTT. Protein: CASSDSTGKGRDTQYF.

V gene TRBV21-1 combines with J gene TRBJ2-1; the D segment call TRBD1 is taken from the table without a DNA check. TRBV21-1 is recorded as a pseudogene. The CDR3 has 15 amino acids. The CDR3, as DNA: TGTGCCAGGAGGGAACAGGGGCCAGCCTACAATGAGCAGTTCTTC. This gives the protein CARREQGPAYNEQFF.

The V and J genes are TRBV15 and TRBJ1-1; no firm D call. Germline lookup yields CDR1 LNHNV and CDR2 YYDKDF (reference sequence). The CDR3 contains 13 residues. The germline V and J ends were trimmed by 9 bases and 3 bases, with 14 bases remaining between them. CDR3 region: CATSEQIDTEAFF. DNA of the CDR3: TGTGCCACGAGCGAACAGATCGACACTGAAGCTTTCTTT.

The rearrangement joins TRBV14 to TRBJ1-1; maybe TRBD1 (5 bases). CDR3 size: 15 residues. Germline CDR1 SGHDN, CDR2 FVKESK. V dropped 4 bases and J dropped 1 base, with 13 bases sitting between them. CDR3 residues: CASSLPLGGNTEAFF. The CDR3 nucleotides read TGTGCCAGCAGCCTACCTTTGGGGGGGAACACTGAAGCTTTCTTT.

The chain uses TRBV5-1 and TRBJ1-1; no definite D call. Trimming removed 0 bases at V and 3 bases at J, with 6 bases between. The germline V gene encodes CDR1 SGHRS and CDR2 YFSETQ. The CDR3 sequence is 13 residues long. The CDR3: CASSLDSDTEAFF. CDR3 in DNA: TGCGCCAGCAGCTTGGATTCGGACACTGAAGCTTTCTTT.

The chain has TRBV6-5 and TRBJ2-1, with 8 bases identical to TRBD2. Germline values: CDR1 MNHEY, CDR2 SVGAGI. Trimming at V came to 0 bases and at J to 5 bases, leaving 3 bases not matched to a gene. The CDR3 contains 15 residues. CDR3: CASSYSSSGNNEQFF. Here the CDR3 DNA reads TGTGCCAGCAGTTACTCGAGTAGCGGGAACAATGAGCAGTTCTTC.

The count of this clone is one. DNA of the CDR3: TGTGCCATCAGTACCCGGGACAGGGCGATCTATGGCTACACCTTC. Its protein is CAISTRDRAIYGYTF. This chain uses TRBV10-3 with TRBJ1-2; 9 bases agree with TRBD1. The CDR3 loop spans 15 amino acids. Germline CDR1 ENHRY, CDR2 SYGVKD. With V trimmed by 5 bases and J by 4 bases, 8 bases remained unmatched.

This clone was detected once. This chain uses TRBV5-1 with TRBJ1-2; no firm D call. Germline CDR1 is SGHRS and CDR2 is YFSETQ. V lost 2 bases to trimming and J lost 4 bases, with 9 bases between them. The CDR3 contains 13 residues. The CDR3 coding sequence is TGCGCCAGCAGCTTCGGGGAGGTCTATGGCTACACCTTC. It translates to CASSFGEVYGYTF.

The chain has TRBV27 and TRBJ1-1; D is possibly TRBD1 (5 bases). This CDR3 is built from 13 residues. Germline CDR1 and CDR2: MNHEY and SMNVEV (reference sequence). V was pared by 0 bases and J by 7 bases, with 9 bases between. CDR3 sequence: CASSLSGGDEAFF. The DNA for the CDR3 is TGTGCCAGCAGTTTATCGGGGGGGGATGAAGCTTTCTTT.

The V call is TRBV11-2, the J call TRBJ1-1, with 7 bases that match TRBD1. Germline assignment: CDR1 SGHAT and CDR2 FQNNGV. The CDR3 spans 15 residues. Unmatched junction bases numbered 3, after V lost 2 bases and J lost 0 bases. This chain's CDR3 is CASSLSGTVNTEAFF. CDR3 nucleotide sequence: TGTGCCAGCAGCTTATCTGGGACAGTGAACACTGAAGCTTTCTTT.

This clone has a single count. The V gene is TRBV12-5, the J gene TRBJ2-1; the D gene is possibly TRBD2 (7 bases). The CDR3 totals 15 residues. Germline assignment: CDR1 LGHNT and CDR2 FRNRAP. The V end lost 4 bases, the J end lost 7 bases, and 17 bases lay between the germline ends. Here the CDR3 reads CASGYLRGASNEQFF. Written as DNA, the CDR3 is TGTGCTAGTGGTTACCTCCGGGGGGCATCAAATGAGCAGTTCTTC.

CDR3 sequence (DNA): TGTGCCAGCAGCTTAGTCAGGGACGAGCAGTACTTC. This sequence encodes CASSLVRDEQYF. This chain joins TRBV7-9 and TRBJ2-7; TRBD1 might be the D (5 bases). The germline CDR1 and CDR2 sequences are SEHNR and FQNEAQ (reference sequence). This CDR3 has 12 residues. Trimming shortened V by 1 base and J by 5 bases, and 6 bases separated the two germline ends.

Details on this clone: At one boundary the junction diverges from the germline segment, which might be a read error. The V call is TRBV5-6, the J call TRBJ2-7, with 10 bases that match TRBD1. The CDR3 extends over 15 amino acids. The germline V gene encodes CDR1 SGHDT and CDR2 YYEEEE. This CDR3 reads CASSFVSRDRGNSDF. The CDR3 nucleotides read TGTGCCAGCAGCTTCGTATCCAGGGACAGGGGAAATAGCGACTTC.

This chain joins TRBV2 and TRBJ2-3; TRBD2 aligns across 7 bases. The CDR3 length is 16 residues. Germline assignment: CDR1 SNHLY and CDR2 FYNNEI. Germline trimming cut 8 bases from V and 6 bases from J; bases unmatched to any gene: 17. CDR3 sequence (DNA): TGTGCCAGCGTCAGCGGCGGGAGAATTCCTCGGGATACGCAGTATTTT. This sequence encodes CASVSGGRIPRDTQYF.

This chain uses TRBV6-7 with TRBJ2-2, with 10 bases that match TRBD1. TRBV6-7 qualifies as an ORF whose function is uncertain. V dropped 2 bases and J dropped 3; count of bases not matched to a gene: 15. This CDR3 contains 20 residues. Written as DNA, the CDR3 is TGTGCCAGCAGTTACGAATTGGGACAGGGGCGCCTCCGGGACACCGGGGAGCTGTTTTTT. As protein: CASSYELGQGRLRDTGELFF.

The rearrangement joins TRBV13 to TRBJ1-3, with D unclear. This CDR3 comprises 16 residues. V was trimmed by 0 bases and J by 0 bases, leaving 9 bases between them. Germline V gives CDR1 PRHDT, CDR2 FYEKMQ (reference sequence). The CDR3: CASSLGGASSGNTIYF. The CDR3 DNA follows: TGTGCCAGCAGCTTAGGTGGTGCGAGCTCTGGAAACACCATATATTTT.

This chain links TRBV4-2 with TRBJ2-3; TRBD2 is a possible D gene (5 bases). The ends were cut back, 0 bases at V and 1 base at J, with 11 bases in the middle. The CDR3 spans 16 residues. Germline V gene sequence: CDR1 LGHNA, CDR2 YNFKEQ. CDR3 amino acids: CASSQEGSRGTDTQYF. The CDR3 coding sequence is TGTGCCAGCAGCCAAGAAGGGAGTCGCGGCACAGATACGCAGTATTTT.

This chain links TRBV19 with TRBJ1-2, with 9 bases fitting TRBD1. The V and J ends lost 6 bases and 4 bases, in that order; junction bases with no gene match: 6. The CDR3 runs 14 residues. Per germline, CDR1 LNHDA and CDR2 SQIVND (reference sequence). The CDR3 is CASRIRDRVYGYTF. DNA for the CDR3: TGTGCCAGTAGAATTCGGGACAGGGTCTATGGCTACACCTTC.

The gene calls are TRBV7-2 and TRBJ1-2; unclear D gene. Germline CDR1 is SGHTA and CDR2 is FQGNSA. V lost 0 bases and J lost 5, with 13 bases in between. The CDR3 extends over 15 amino acids. CDR3 region: CASSLASGSEYGYTF. The CDR3 bases are TGTGCCAGCAGCTTAGCATCAGGCTCAGAATATGGCTACACCTTC.